One sample yielded the 28 T cell receptor beta chains listed below, sequenced in a study of vaccination and CD4 T cells after COVID-19. The Oncomine TCR Beta short-read assay sequenced DNA from cultured CD4+ T cells. A single record per CDR3 protein comes from TCRdb applying MiXCR to the PCR reads. The sample records 9,400 or so distinct CDR3 sequences, roughly 42% being singletons. These receptors' targets are unknown. Specified treatment: approximately 9-day PBMC culture with coronavirus spike peptide pools or control peptides (ViraFEST assay). Material for sequencing was CD4+ T cells from blood, cultured in vitro. These TCRs come from a human donor who had recovered from COVID-19.

The chain couples TRBV6-2 or TRBV6-3 to TRBJ1-6; weak D call: TRBD1 (6 bases). V lost 6 bases, J lost 3 bases, and 9 bases lay in between. The CDR3 length is 14 residues. Germline lookup yields CDR1 MNHEY and CDR2 SVGEGT. The CDR3 is CASSLGGYNSPLHF. CDR3 nucleotide sequence: TGTGCCAGCAGCTTAGGGGGCTATAATTCACCCCTCCACTTT.

This chain links TRBV12-3 or TRBV12-4 with TRBJ2-1; D is unclear. This CDR3 has 13 residues. The germline V and J ends were trimmed by 1 base and 6 bases, with 7 bases remaining between them. CDR3 in DNA: TGTGCCAGCAGTTTAGGGCCGGGCAATGAGCAGTTCTTC. This encodes CASSLGPGNEQFF.

This clonotype was seen a few times. The chain couples TRBV27 to TRBJ1-5; D unresolved. The CDR3 length is 13 residues. The V end lost 5 bases, the J end lost 0 bases, and 5 bases lay between the germline ends. Germline V gene data show CDR1 as MNHEY and CDR2 as SMNVEV (reference sequence). CDR3 protein: CASSPRSNQPQHF. In nucleotides, the CDR3 is TGTGCCAGCAGTCCCCGTAGCAATCAGCCCCAGCATTTT.

This rearrangement joins TRBV6-1 to TRBJ1-2; 7 nucleotides align to TRBD1. The trim removed 5 bases at V and 4 bases at J, leaving 4 bases unmatched. The CDR3 loop spans 13 amino acids. Germline V lookup: CDR1 MNHNS, CDR2 SASEGT. The CDR3 reads CASSNQGGYGYTF. DNA for the CDR3: TGTGCCAGCAGTAACCAGGGGGGCTATGGCTACACCTTC.

V usage is TRBV7-9 and J usage is TRBJ2-5; 7 nucleotides match TRBD1. The CDR3 is 15 residues long. The germline V gene encodes CDR1 SEHNR and CDR2 FQNEAQ (reference sequence). With V trimmed by 3 bases and J by 5 bases, 9 bases remained unmatched. DNA of the CDR3: TGTGCCAGCAGCTTGAGGGGGCGCCTCTGGGAGACCCAGTACTTC. Amino acids: CASSLRGRLWETQYF.

V usage is TRBV15 and J usage is TRBJ2-1; 9 bases agree with TRBD2. The CDR3 spans 14 residues. Germline trimming cut 4 bases from V and 10 bases from J; bases unmatched to any gene: 8. Germline assignment: CDR1 LNHNV and CDR2 YYDKDF (reference sequence). CDR3 amino acids: CATSTRTSAQEQFF. The CDR3 DNA reads TGTGCCACCAGCACTCGGACTAGCGCACAGGAGCAGTTCTTC.

This chain connects TRBV12-3 or TRBV12-4 to TRBJ1-6; D remains unclear. The CDR3 has 15 residues. The V gene lost 1 base and the J gene lost 6 bases, with 10 bases spanning the gap. The CDR3 loop is CASSLEAGVNSPLHF. In nucleotides, the CDR3 is TGTGCCAGCAGTTTAGAGGCAGGTGTTAATTCACCCCTCCACTTT.

V usage is TRBV12-3 or TRBV12-4 and J usage is TRBJ2-7, with D possibly matching TRBD1 (6 bases). V was cut by 4 bases and J by 6 bases, with 28 bases left in between. The CDR3 sequence is 18 residues long. This CDR3 reads CASSSTGFLRNYDSEQYF. The CDR3 coding sequence is TGTGCCAGCAGTTCCACAGGGTTCTTACGAAACTACGATAGCGAGCAGTACTTC.

This clonotype came up a few times. V usage is TRBV7-2 and J usage is TRBJ2-5, with D tentatively TRBD1 or TRBD2 (5 bases each). Germline assignment: CDR1 SGHTA and CDR2 FQGNSA. Deletions cut 4 bases from V and 5 bases from J, with 17 bases between. The CDR3 spans 15 residues. The CDR3 region is CASSSRGPTGETQYF. The CDR3 coding sequence is TGTGCCAGCAGCTCTCGGGGCCCCACCGGCGAGACCCAGTACTTC.

This clonotype came up a few times. This chain links TRBV7-9 with TRBJ1-2; D unclear. Trimming shortened V by 1 base and J by 0 bases, and 12 bases separated the two germline ends. Germline V lookup: CDR1 SEHNR, CDR2 FQNEAQ (reference sequence). The CDR3 loop spans 16 amino acids. CDR3 in amino acids: CASSLGRSVTNYGYTF. The CDR3 coding sequence is TGTGCCAGCAGCTTAGGCCGGTCAGTCACTAACTATGGCTACACCTTC.

This chain links TRBV5-1 with TRBJ2-3, with 13 bases lining up with TRBD2. Unmatched junction bases numbered 9, after V lost 3 bases and J lost 8 bases. CDR1 is SGHRS and CDR2 is YFSETQ in the germline V gene. The CDR3 is 16 residues long. The CDR3 sequence: CASSSQTTSGRATQYF. In DNA form, the CDR3 reads TGCGCCAGCAGCTCTCAGACCACTAGCGGGAGGGCTACGCAGTATTTT. Drawing the rest from reference TRBV5-1 and TRBJ2-3, the complete variable domain is KAGVTQTPRYLIKTRGQQVTLSCSPISGHRSVSWYQQTPGQGLQFLFEYFSETQRNKGNFPGRFSGRQFSNSRSEMNVSTLELGDSALYLCASSSQTTSGRATQYFGPGTRLTVL.

V gene TRBV7-8 combines with J gene TRBJ2-7; 7 positions agree with TRBD1. Losses at the gene ends were 5 bases for V and 1 base for J; bases not matched to a gene: 8. In germline, CDR1 is SGHVS, CDR2 FQNEAQ. The CDR3 contains 15 residues. The CDR3 coding sequence is TGTGCCAGCAGCAAGAAACCACAGGGGTCCTACGAGCAGTACTTC. Its protein product is CASSKKPQGSYEQYF.

V usage is TRBV19 and J usage is TRBJ2-2; TRBD1 aligns across 10 bases. CDR3 size: 16 residues. Germline trimming cut 1 base from V and 6 bases from J; bases unmatched to any gene: 5. The germline V gene has CDR1 LNHDA and CDR2 SQIVND (reference sequence). CDR3 sequence reads: CASSIGGQGKAGELFF. The CDR3 DNA follows: TGTGCCAGTAGTATAGGGGGACAGGGGAAGGCCGGGGAGCTGTTTTTT. Full variable domain (missing parts from reference TRBV19 and TRBJ2-2): DGGITQSPKYLFRKEGQNVTLSCEQNLNHDAMYWYRQDPGQGLRLIYYSQIVNDFQKGDIAEGYSVSREKKESFPLTVTSAQKNPTAFYLCASSIGGQGKAGELFFGEGSRLTVL.

By share, this clonotype ranks as medium-sized. V and J are TRBV20-1 and TRBJ1-2, with 11 bases that match TRBD1. The CDR3 consists of 14 residues. Trimming at V came to 3 bases and at J to 9 bases, leaving 9 bases not matched to a gene. Per the germline V gene, CDR1 is DFQATT and CDR2 is SNEGSKA (reference sequence). CDR3 residues: CSASNSGQGDSYTF. The CDR3 region has the DNA TGCAGTGCTAGTAATTCGGGACAGGGGGATAGCTACACCTTC.

This clonotype was seen a handful of times. The J gene is TRBJ2-2, the V gene TRBV5-5, with a weak D call TRBD1 (6 bases). There are 17 residues in the CDR3. The V and J ends lost 1 base and 3 bases respectively, with 16 bases between them. Germline CDR1 and CDR2: SGHKS and YYEKEE (reference sequence). The CDR3 region is CASSLRWAGVYTGELFF. The DNA for the CDR3 is TGTGCCAGCAGCTTGAGGTGGGCAGGGGTATACACCGGGGAGCTGTTTTTT.

V and J are TRBV5-1 and TRBJ1-2; possibly TRBD1 for D (6 bases). The CDR3 runs 13 residues. Germline V gives CDR1 SGHRS, CDR2 YFSETQ. V was clipped by 4 bases and J by 3 bases, with 10 bases between them. The CDR3 region is CASSGGGDYGYTF. CDR3 bases: TGCGCCAGCAGCGGGGGGGGCGACTATGGCTACACCTTC.

V gene TRBV30 combines with J gene TRBJ1-1, with D possibly being TRBD1 (6 bases). The CDR3 length is 13 residues. V dropped 5 bases and J dropped 3 bases, with 13 bases sitting between them. Germline V gene sequence: CDR1 GTSNPN, CDR2 SVGIG (reference sequence). The CDR3 nucleotides are TGTGCCTGGGGTGGACAGCTGTACACTGAAGCTTTCTTT. Translating it yields CAWGGQLYTEAFF.

V is TRBV5-4 and J is TRBJ2-5; D gene uncertain. The germline CDR1 and CDR2 sequences are SGHNT and YYREEE (reference sequence). The length of the CDR3 is 13 residues. V dropped 0 bases and J dropped 2 bases, with 5 bases sitting between them. CDR3 DNA sequence: TGTGCCAGCAGCTTGGACACTCAAGAGACCCAGTACTTC. Protein product: CASSLDTQETQYF.

The rearrangement uses TRBV30 and TRBJ1-5; TRBD1 aligns across 7 bases. Germline CDR1 and CDR2: GTSNPN and SVGIG (reference sequence). The J segment lost 0 bases and the V segment lost 0 bases, leaving 14 bases of the junction unmatched. CDR3 length: 19 amino acids. This CDR3 reads CAWSVKVSGTDFSNQPQHF. Written as DNA, the CDR3 is TGTGCCTGGAGTGTCAAAGTGTCCGGGACAGATTTTAGCAATCAGCCCCAGCATTTT.

The chain links TRBV6-2 or TRBV6-3 to TRBJ1-1; D is unclear. The V end was cut by 2 bases, the J end by 2 bases, with 9 bases between. Germline loops: CDR1 MNHEY, CDR2 SVGEGT. This CDR3 region has 14 residues. The CDR3 sequence: CASSYARVNTEAFF. The CDR3 DNA reads TGTGCCAGCAGTTACGCGAGGGTAAACACTGAAGCTTTCTTT.

V usage is TRBV11-2 and J usage is TRBJ2-5; no firm D call. Trimming took 1 base from V and 5 from J, leaving 2 bases between them. The germline gives CDR1 SGHAT, CDR2 FQNNGV. The CDR3 has 11 amino acids. The chain's CDR3 is CASSLGETQYF. The CDR3 nucleotides read TGTGCCAGCAGCTTAGGGGAGACCCAGTACTTC. The full variable domain, rest sourced from reference TRBV11-2 and TRBJ2-5, is EAGVAQSPRYKIIEKRQSVAFWCNPISGHATLYWYQQILGQGPKLLIQFQNNGVVDDSQLPKDRFSAERLKGVDSTLKIQPAKLEDSAVYLCASSLGETQYFGPGTRLLVL.

This clonotype was detected only a few times. The chain couples TRBV20-1 to TRBJ1-5, with D maybe TRBD1 (6 bases). V was cut by 5 bases and J by 3 bases, with 8 bases left in between. The germline V gene encodes CDR1 DFQATT and CDR2 SNEGSKA (reference sequence). The CDR3 is made up of 12 amino acids. The CDR3 DNA reads TGCAGTGCTCGGACAGCCAATCAGCCCCAGCATTTT. It specifies CSARTANQPQHF.

Only a few counts were recorded for this clonotype. This chain connects TRBV20-1 to TRBJ2-1, with D maybe TRBD2 (6 bases). CDR3 length equals 13 residues. V was clipped by 6 bases and J by 0 bases, with 9 bases between them. Germline V lookup: CDR1 DFQATT, CDR2 SNEGSKA (reference sequence). In nucleotides, the CDR3 is TGCAGTGCGCCGGACTACTCCTACAATGAGCAGTTCTTC. It encodes CSAPDYSYNEQFF.

J is TRBJ1-5 and V is TRBV20-1; no clear D. The V gene lost 0 bases and the J gene lost 4 bases, with 13 bases spanning the gap. There are 15 residues in the CDR3. Per the germline V gene, CDR1 is DFQATT and CDR2 is SNEGSKA (reference sequence). The CDR3 reads CSARDLHRVNQPQHF. CDR3 sequence (DNA): TGCAGTGCTAGAGATCTTCATCGAGTAAATCAGCCCCAGCATTTT.

This clonotype was picked up one time. The genes are TRBV27 and TRBJ1-4; D uncertain. Trimming took off 3 bases at V and 0 bases at J, with 5 bases between the two ends. Germline values: CDR1 MNHEY, CDR2 SMNVEV (reference sequence). CDR3 length: 14 amino acids. The CDR3 DNA follows: TGTGCCAGCAGTTTGCGGGCAACTAATGAAAAACTGTTTTTT. This sequence encodes CASSLRATNEKLFF.

This clonotype was observed a handful of times. This rearrangement joins TRBV2 to TRBJ1-5; weak D call: TRBD1 (6 bases). The CDR3 runs 12 residues. The V gene's germline CDR1 is SNHLY and CDR2 FYNNEI. The germline V and J ends were trimmed by 6 bases and 7 bases, with 10 bases remaining between them. CDR3 DNA: TGTGCCAGCAGGCAGACAGGCCAGCCCCAGCATTTT. Translation gives CASRQTGQPQHF.

The rearrangement joins TRBV6-2 or TRBV6-3 to TRBJ2-2; D unclear. The CDR3 covers 14 residues. Germline CDR1 and CDR2: MNHEY and SVGEGT. V was shortened by 2 bases and J by 1 base, with 5 bases between the two germline ends. The CDR3 DNA reads as TGTGCCAGCAGTTACAGGAGGAACACCGGGGAGCTGTTTTTT. Residues: CASSYRRNTGELFF.

This sequence joins TRBV2 and TRBJ2-5, with 13 bases fitting TRBD2. V trimming: 4 bases; J trimming: 9 bases; junction bases outside the gene matches: 5. Germline V gene data show CDR1 as SNHLY and CDR2 as FYNNEI. The length of the CDR3 is 14 residues. This chain's CDR3 is CASSGTSGRIAQYF. DNA for the CDR3: TGTGCCAGCAGTGGGACTAGCGGGAGAATTGCCCAGTACTTC.